A single sample gave rise to the 24 T cell receptor beta chains below, sequenced in a study of blood T cell repertoires in COVID-19. The data were produced by immunoSEQ multiplex PCR, yet TCRdb's version contains in-frame clones alone and is incomplete. The table has more than 200,000 clones, around 86% seen once. The specimen was PBMCs or T cells enriched from blood (not recorded which). The receptor source for this set is a man aged 25-45 years in a cohort exposed to, infected with or recovered from COVID-19 (not recorded which).

This chain uses TRBV11-2 with TRBJ2-7; 14 nucleotides match TRBD2. CDR1 is SGHAT and CDR2 is FQNNGV in the germline V gene. This CDR3 spans 19 amino acids. The junction had 12 bases not matched to a gene; V was cut back by 1 base and J by 4 bases. In DNA, the CDR3 is TGTGCCAGCAGCTTAGGCCCGGGACTAGCGGGAGTGGTTATTTACGAGCAGTACTTC. Its translation: CASSLGPGLAGVVIYEQYF.

The V gene is TRBV7-3, the J gene TRBJ2-1, with 8 bases that match TRBD1. This CDR3 region has 15 residues. Trimming removed 5 bases from V and 5 bases from J; junction bases left unmatched: 8. Germline lookup yields CDR1 SGHTA and CDR2 FQGTGA. CDR3 nucleotide sequence: TGTGCCAGCAGCCCACGACAGGGGCTACACAATGAGCAGTTCTTC. Translated: CASSPRQGLHNEQFF.

CDR3 DNA: TGTGCCGTCGGAGAAGACCGGGACTCCTACGAGCAGTACTTC. It codes for CAVGEDRDSYEQYF. The chain links TRBV10-3 to TRBJ2-7, with D tentatively TRBD2 (5 bases). The CDR3 covers 14 residues. Per germline, CDR1 ENHRY and CDR2 SYGVKD. V lost 11 bases, J lost 0 bases, and 17 bases lay in between.

The chain links TRBV9 to TRBJ1-4; no reliable D call. The CDR3 length is 16 residues. V was shortened by 0 bases and J by 5 bases, with 14 bases between the two germline ends. The germline V gene has CDR1 SGDLS and CDR2 YYNGEE. The CDR3 spells CASSVGGGSSNEKLFF. The CDR3 region has the DNA TGTGCCAGCAGCGTAGGGGGAGGGTCCTCCAATGAAAAACTGTTTTTT.

CDR3 region: CASSRLSGRLHYEQYF. The CDR3 DNA reads as TGTGCCAGCAGCCGCCTTAGCGGGAGGCTCCACTACGAGCAGTACTTC. The chain couples TRBV11-2 to TRBJ2-7; 10 bases are a match to TRBD2. V was pared by 5 bases and J by 3 bases, with 10 bases of the junction left unmatched. Germline values: CDR1 SGHAT, CDR2 FQNNGV. The length of the CDR3 is 16 residues.

The chain links TRBV5-6 to TRBJ2-7, with 7 bases aligning to TRBD1. In germline, CDR1 is SGHDT, CDR2 YYEEEE. V lost 4 bases to trimming and J lost 3 bases; unmatched junction nucleotides: 4. CDR3 length: 13 residues. The CDR3 sequence: CASSMTGNYEQYF. The CDR3 DNA sequence: TGTGCCAGCAGCATGACAGGGAACTACGAGCAGTACTTC.

This clone occurred once. Here the CDR3 DNA reads TGTGCCAGCACCGGGGTAGACAGGCCCTATGGCTACACCTTC. The encoded protein is CASTGVDRPYGYTF. The chain links TRBV2 to TRBJ1-2, with TRBD1 as a possible D gene (6 bases). In germline, CDR1 is SNHLY, CDR2 FYNNEI. The CDR3 spans 14 residues. V was shortened by 7 bases and J by 4 bases, with 16 bases between the two germline ends.

This clone has a single count. The chain recombines TRBV27 with TRBJ2-1; maybe TRBD2 (5 bases). The germline V and J ends were trimmed by 2 bases and 6 bases, with 14 bases remaining between them. In germline, CDR1 is MNHEY, CDR2 SMNVEV (reference sequence). CDR3 length: 15 amino acids. CDR3 amino acids: CASSLRLLAGNEQFF. As DNA, the CDR3 is TGTGCCAGCAGTTTAAGACTCCTAGCAGGCAATGAGCAGTTCTTC.

The CDR3 protein is CASSQARGNEQFF. DNA of the CDR3: TGCGCCAGCAGCCAAGCAAGGGGAAATGAGCAGTTCTTC. The V gene is TRBV4-1, the J gene TRBJ2-1; D may be TRBD1 (5 bases). The V and J ends lost 1 base and 7 bases respectively, with 8 bases between them. CDR3 size: 13 residues. Germline values: CDR1 MGHRA, CDR2 YSYEKL.

This clone was detected once. J is TRBJ2-3 and V is TRBV11-2, with a weak D call TRBD2 (5 bases). Germline CDR1 reads SGHAT; CDR2 reads FQNNGV. Trimming removed 2 bases at V and 1 base at J, with 10 bases between. The CDR3 runs to 15 residues. The CDR3 nucleotides are TGTGCCAGCAGCTTAAAGCGGCTACGCACAGATACGCAGTATTTT. Translated: CASSLKRLRTDTQYF.

The chain is built from TRBV27 and TRBJ1-1, with D uncertain. The germline V gene encodes CDR1 MNHEY and CDR2 SMNVEV (reference sequence). The CDR3 runs to 14 residues. The V gene lost 5 bases and the J gene lost 7 bases, with 17 bases spanning the gap. The CDR3, as DNA: TGTGCCAGCAGTCCCCGTAACAGAAGAAATGAAGCTTTCTTT. Residues: CASSPRNRRNEAFF.

V and J are TRBV27 and TRBJ1-5; TRBD1 matches at 7 bases. Germline V CDR1 and CDR2: MNHEY, SMNVEV (reference sequence). The CDR3 extends over 15 amino acids. The V segment lost 5 bases and the J segment 2 bases; nucleotides outside the gene matches: 6. This chain's CDR3 is CASSPTGEGNQPQHF. For the CDR3, the DNA is TGTGCCAGCAGTCCCACAGGGGAAGGCAATCAGCCCCAGCATTTT.

This rearrangement joins TRBV28 to TRBJ2-6; TRBD2 matches at 12 bases. Germline CDR1 MDHEN, CDR2 SYDVKM. V was clipped by 8 bases and J by 0 bases; unmatched bases: 8. CDR3 length equals 18 residues. Here the CDR3 reads CASGVLAGGPSGANVLTF. In DNA, the CDR3 is TGTGCCAGCGGAGTACTAGCGGGAGGCCCCTCTGGGGCCAACGTCCTGACTTTC.

The chain has TRBV27 and TRBJ1-1; TRBD1 matches at 8 bases. Germline values: CDR1 MNHEY, CDR2 SMNVEV (reference sequence). V shed 6 bases and J 1 base; nucleotides not matched to a gene: 13. This CDR3 is 17 amino acids long. CDR3 in DNA: TGTGCCAGCAGCACCGGTACCAGGGGGCCTACGAACACTGAAGCTTTCTTT. This gives the protein CASSTGTRGPTNTEAFF.

The chain has TRBV7-8 and TRBJ1-2; the D gene is possibly TRBD1 (5 bases). There are 14 residues in the CDR3. Per the germline V gene, CDR1 is SGHVS and CDR2 is FQNEAQ. V was shortened by 1 base and J by 4 bases, with 10 bases between the two germline ends. The CDR3 bases are TGTGCCAGCAGCTTAGATCCGGGGGGCTATGGCTACACCTTC. It codes for CASSLDPGGYGYTF.

The gene calls are TRBV9 and TRBJ2-2; D is unresolved. The V end lost 1 base, the J end lost 1 base, and 2 bases lay between the germline ends. Germline V CDR1 and CDR2: SGDLS, YYNGEE. This CDR3 has 13 residues. The CDR3: CASSVQNTGELFF. CDR3 coding DNA: TGTGCCAGCAGCGTACAGAACACCGGGGAGCTGTTTTTT. Complete variable domain (other parts from reference TRBV9 and TRBJ2-2): DSGVTQTPKHLITATGQRVTLRCSPRSGDLSVYWYQQSLDQGLQFLIQYYNGEERAKGNILERFSAQQFPDLHSELNLSSLELGDSALYFCASSVQNTGELFFGEGSRLTVL.

The rearrangement joins TRBV9 to TRBJ2-1; TRBD2 matches 10 bases. The germline V gene has CDR1 SGDLS and CDR2 YYNGEE. CDR3 length: 17 residues. V gave up 3 bases and J gave up 6 bases; unmatched junction bases: 12. The CDR3 here is CASSEQTGSGRANEQFF. CDR3 sequence (DNA): TGTGCCAGCAGCGAACAAACGGGCAGCGGGAGGGCCAATGAGCAGTTCTTC. The complete variable domain, with remaining parts taken from reference TRBV9 and TRBJ2-1, reads DSGVTQTPKHLITATGQRVTLRCSPRSGDLSVYWYQQSLDQGLQFLIQYYNGEERAKGNILERFSAQQFPDLHSELNLSSLELGDSALYFCASSEQTGSGRANEQFFGPGTRLTVL.

The chain has TRBV19 and TRBJ1-4; 7 bases align to TRBD1. V lost 6 bases to trimming and J lost 7 bases; unmatched junction nucleotides: 8. CDR3 length equals 14 residues. In germline, CDR1 is LNHDA, CDR2 SQIVND (reference sequence). Here the CDR3 reads CASSDRQGREKLFF. CDR3 bases: TGTGCCAGTAGCGACCGACAGGGACGTGAAAAACTGTTTTTT.

This chain connects TRBV28 to TRBJ2-7; D possibly corresponds to TRBD2 (6 bases). The length of the CDR3 is 13 residues. The germline V gene has CDR1 MDHEN and CDR2 SYDVKM. V lost 2 bases and J lost 3, with 8 bases in between. CDR3: CASSLGGYYEQYF. CDR3 DNA sequence: TGTGCCAGCAGTTTAGGAGGGTACTACGAGCAGTACTTC.

This clone was detected once. The chain has TRBV5-4 and TRBJ2-5; the D gene is possibly TRBD1 (5 bases). The germline V and J ends were trimmed by 2 bases and 2 bases, with 10 bases remaining between them. Germline V lookup: CDR1 SGHNT, CDR2 YYREEE (reference sequence). There are 14 residues in the CDR3. The CDR3 nucleotides read TGTGCCAGCAGCTTAGCCAGGGCGCAAGAGACCCAGTACTTC. This gives the protein CASSLARAQETQYF.

This rearrangement joins TRBV28 to TRBJ1-5; tentatively, D is TRBD1 (5 bases). Germline V gives CDR1 MDHEN, CDR2 SYDVKM. The CDR3 spans 15 residues. V dropped 7 bases and J dropped 5 bases, with 18 bases sitting between them. CDR3 amino acids: CASIPPGGRDQPQHF. For the CDR3, the DNA is TGTGCCAGCATTCCACCGGGGGGAAGGGATCAGCCCCAGCATTTT.

V is TRBV5-1 and J is TRBJ2-5, with 8 bases fitting TRBD2. V lost 0 bases, J lost 3 bases, and 7 bases stayed unmatched. The CDR3 is made up of 16 amino acids. In germline, CDR1 is SGHRS, CDR2 YFSETQ. The CDR3 region has the DNA TGCGCCAGCAGCTTGGCCTTGGGGCGGGGGGAAGAGACCCAGTACTTC. Amino acid sequence: CASSLALGRGEETQYF.

The chain links TRBV11-3 to TRBJ2-1; no clear D gene. This CDR3 spans 13 amino acids. V was clipped by 4 bases and J by 5 bases, with 9 bases between them. The V gene's germline CDR1 is SGHNT and CDR2 YENEEA. Written as DNA, the CDR3 is TGTGCCAGCAGCTCTGGGCCCCACAATGAGCAGTTCTTC. Protein: CASSSGPHNEQFF.

The genes are TRBV11-3 and TRBJ2-1; 9 nucleotides agree with TRBD2. CDR1 and CDR2 from the germline V gene are SGHNT and YENEEA. V shed 0 bases, J shed 3 bases, and the junction held 3 bases outside the gene matches. CDR3 length: 16 residues. Here the CDR3 DNA reads TGTGCCAGCAGCTTAGAGGTAGCGGGAGTCTACAATGAGCAGTTCTTC. Its protein product is CASSLEVAGVYNEQFF.